These 12 T cell receptor beta chains originate from one sample sequenced in a study of cytomegalovirus exposure and HLA in healthy donors. The study ran its PCR with 60 Vbeta and 13 Jbeta primers. This table comes from immunoSEQ multiplex PCR, and its TCRdb copy is limited to in-frame clones, with some not included. The table includes over 110,000 clones, approximately 80% detected once. Sequencing was performed on PBMCs. These receptors all come from a woman aged 55-70 years in good health and CMV-seropositive.

This clone has just a few counts. This chain uses TRBV28 with TRBJ1-1; D may be TRBD1 (5 bases). Germline V CDR1 and CDR2: MDHEN, SYDVKM. Trimming removed 8 bases from V and 11 bases from J, with 12 bases in between. The length of the CDR3 is 10 residues. The CDR3 DNA follows: TGTGCCAGCGGGGCAAGGGCCGCTTTCTTT. Protein product: CASGARAAFF. Full variable domain (rest looked up from reference TRBV28 and TRBJ1-1): DVKVTQSSRYLVKRTGEKVFLECVQDMDHENMFWYRQDPGLGLRLIYFSYDVKMKEKGDIPEGYSVSREKKERFSLILESASTNQTSMYLCASGARAAFFGQGTRLTVV.

The rearrangement links TRBV6-5 to TRBJ1-5; TRBD1 is a possible D gene (6 bases). Germline V gene sequence: CDR1 MNHEY, CDR2 SVGAGI. V was clipped by 6 bases and J by 0 bases, with 12 bases between them. The CDR3 extends over 15 amino acids. The CDR3 DNA sequence: TGTGCCAGCAGCCGGACAGAGAATAGCAATCAGCCCCAGCATTTT. Its translation: CASSRTENSNQPQHF.

This clone was counted once. Additional DNA sequences in this sample encode the identical CDR3. The rearrangement links TRBV28 to TRBJ2-7; D is unresolved. CDR1 and CDR2 from the germline V gene are MDHEN and SYDVKM. The V end was cut by 8 bases, the J end by 1 base, with 12 bases between. The CDR3 loop spans 13 amino acids. The CDR3 coding sequence is TGTGCCAGCTCAAGACCGGGTTCCTACGAGCAGTACTTC. Residues: CASSRPGSYEQYF.

The chain recombines TRBV28 with TRBJ1-2; tentatively, D is TRBD1 (6 bases). V shed 6 bases and J shed 4 bases, with 15 bases lying between them. Germline CDR1 MDHEN, CDR2 SYDVKM. This CDR3 comprises 14 residues. The DNA for the CDR3 is TGTGCCAGCAGAGGGGGGGGCTCTACCTATGGCTACACCTTC. Protein sequence: CASRGGGSTYGYTF.

The V and J genes are TRBV7-9 and TRBJ1-1; the D gene is possibly TRBD1 (6 bases). The V and J ends lost 6 bases and 1 base respectively, with 9 bases between them. The CDR3 has 13 amino acids. The germline V gene has CDR1 SEHNR and CDR2 FQNEAQ (reference sequence). The CDR3 loop reads CASSKGQNTEAFF. The CDR3 DNA sequence: TGTGCCAGCAGTAAGGGACAGAACACTGAAGCTTTCTTT.

This chain joins TRBV25-1 and TRBJ2-5, with 10 positions matching TRBD1. The end of the DNA fits TRBJ2-7 better, so the J call may be wrong. CDR1 is MGHDK, CDR2 SYGVNS, per germline. The CDR3 runs 15 residues. The CDR3 DNA follows: TGTGCCAGCAGTGCGACAGGGGGCCCCCTCTACGAGCAGTACTTC. This codes for CASSATGGPLYEQYF.

This sequence joins TRBV7-9 and TRBJ1-1, with 7 bases matching TRBD1. Germline V gene lookup returns CDR1 SEHNR and CDR2 FQNEAQ (reference sequence). CDR3 size: 15 residues. The junction had 5 bases not matched to a gene; V was cut back by 4 bases and J by 0 bases. CDR3 bases: TGTGCCAGCAGCTCCCCGACAGGGATGAACACTGAAGCTTTCTTT. Encoded protein: CASSSPTGMNTEAFF.

The rearrangement links TRBV30 to TRBJ1-2, with a possible D match to TRBD1 (6 bases). Germline CDR1 and CDR2: GTSNPN and SVGIG (reference sequence). CDR3 length: 12 residues. V lost 2 bases to trimming and J lost 6 bases, with 10 bases between them. CDR3 bases: TGTGCCTGGAGTAGCAGGGGAGATGGCTACACCTTC. This encodes CAWSSRGDGYTF.

The rearrangement joins TRBV28 to TRBJ2-7; 12 bases are a match to TRBD2. Trimming took 6 bases from V and 5 from J; bases not matched to a gene: 11. This CDR3 contains 16 residues. Germline lookup yields CDR1 MDHEN and CDR2 SYDVKM. CDR3 amino acids: CASSSILAGGPDEQYF. CDR3 nucleotide sequence: TGTGCCAGCAGCTCGATTCTAGCGGGAGGGCCTGACGAGCAGTACTTC.

The chain joins TRBV28 to TRBJ2-5, with 8 bases identical to TRBD1. The end of the DNA is better explained by TRBJ2-7, so the J call may be wrong. CDR1 and CDR2 (germline): MDHEN, SYDVKM. The CDR3 has 14 amino acids. The CDR3 coding sequence is TGTGCCAGCAGTTTTACAGGGGGCTCCTACGAGCAGTACTTC. As protein: CASSFTGGSYEQYF.

The genes are TRBV2 and TRBJ2-7; TRBD1 is a possible D gene (6 bases). Between the trimmed V and J ends, which lost 2 bases and 3 bases, there was a span of 8 bases. CDR3 length equals 13 residues. Germline values: CDR1 SNHLY, CDR2 FYNNEI. The CDR3 here is CASSEQGFYEQYF. CDR3 coding DNA: TGTGCCAGCAGTGAACAGGGGTTCTACGAGCAGTACTTC.

Concerning this clone: The identical CDR3 is also encoded by other nucleotide sequences in the sample. This chain links TRBV5-1 with TRBJ1-1; weak D call: TRBD1 (5 bases). In germline, CDR1 is SGHRS, CDR2 YFSETQ. V was pared by 0 bases and J by 4 bases, with 7 bases between. The CDR3 consists of 13 residues. In nucleotides, the CDR3 is TGCGCCAGCAGCTTGGGCGGGGGCACTGAAGCTTTCTTT. This gives the protein CASSLGGGTEAFF.